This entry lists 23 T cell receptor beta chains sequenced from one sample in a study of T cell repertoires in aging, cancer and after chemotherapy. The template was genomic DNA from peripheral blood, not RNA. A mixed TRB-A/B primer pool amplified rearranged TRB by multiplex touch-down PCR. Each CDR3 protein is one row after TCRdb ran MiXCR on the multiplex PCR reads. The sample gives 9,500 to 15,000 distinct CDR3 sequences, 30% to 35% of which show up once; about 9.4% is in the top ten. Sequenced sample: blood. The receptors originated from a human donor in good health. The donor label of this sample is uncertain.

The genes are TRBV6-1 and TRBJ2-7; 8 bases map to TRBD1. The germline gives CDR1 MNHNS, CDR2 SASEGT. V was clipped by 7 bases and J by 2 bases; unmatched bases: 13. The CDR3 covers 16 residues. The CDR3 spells CASTYPGQGGTYEQYF. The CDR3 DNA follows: TGTGCCAGCACCTACCCTGGACAGGGAGGAACCTACGAGCAGTACTTC.

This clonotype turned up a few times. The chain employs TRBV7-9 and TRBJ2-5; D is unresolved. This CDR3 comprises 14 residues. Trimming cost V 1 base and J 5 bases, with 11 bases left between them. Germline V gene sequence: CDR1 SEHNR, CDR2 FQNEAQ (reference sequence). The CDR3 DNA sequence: TGTGCCAGCAGCTTAGGGATCGAGGCGGAGACCCAGTACTTC. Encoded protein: CASSLGIEAETQYF.

The CDR3 here is CASSYRDRLEKLFF. In DNA form, the CDR3 reads TGTGCCAGCAGTTACCGGGACAGGCTTGAAAAACTGTTTTTT. The chain carries TRBV6-6 and TRBJ1-4; 8 bases are shared with TRBD1. CDR1 MNHNY and CDR2 SVGAGI come from the germline V gene (reference sequence). The CDR3 is made up of 14 amino acids. The J segment lost 7 bases and the V segment lost 2 bases, leaving 3 bases of the junction unmatched.

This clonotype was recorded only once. DNA for the CDR3: TGTGCCAGCAGCTTGTGGCAGACCTACGAGCAGTACTTC. It yields the protein CASSLWQTYEQYF. The V gene is TRBV11-1, the J gene TRBJ2-7, with D unclear. CDR1 is SGHAT, CDR2 FQDESV, per germline (reference sequence). CDR3 length: 13 amino acids. Deletions cut 3 bases from V and 2 bases from J, with 8 bases between. Supplemented by reference TRBV11-1 and TRBJ2-7, the full variable domain reads EAEVAQSPRYKITEKSQAVAFWCDPISGHATLYWYRQILGQGPELLVQFQDESVVDDSQLPKDRFSAERLKGVDSTLKIQPAELGDSAMYLCASSLWQTYEQYFGPGTRLTVT.

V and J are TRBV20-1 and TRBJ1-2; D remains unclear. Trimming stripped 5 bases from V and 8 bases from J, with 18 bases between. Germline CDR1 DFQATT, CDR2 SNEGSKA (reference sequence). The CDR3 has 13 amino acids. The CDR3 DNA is TGCAGTGCTGTGAGGGCCTTGGGAATGGGCTACACCTTC. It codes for CSAVRALGMGYTF.

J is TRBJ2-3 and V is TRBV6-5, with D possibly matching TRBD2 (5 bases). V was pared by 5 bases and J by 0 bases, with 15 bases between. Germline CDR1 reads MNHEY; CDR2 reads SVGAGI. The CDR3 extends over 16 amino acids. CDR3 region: CASSLEAVPSTDTQYF. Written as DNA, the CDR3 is TGTGCCAGCAGTCTTGAAGCGGTGCCGAGCACAGATACGCAGTATTTT.

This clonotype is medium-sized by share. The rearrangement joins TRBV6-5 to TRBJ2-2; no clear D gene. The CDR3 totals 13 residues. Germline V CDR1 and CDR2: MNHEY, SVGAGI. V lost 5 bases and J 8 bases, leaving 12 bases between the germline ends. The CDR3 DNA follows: TGTGCCAGCAGTCCGCAGTTCATGGGGGAGCTGTTTTTT. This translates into CASSPQFMGELFF.

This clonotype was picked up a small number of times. The chain's CDR3 is CASSPPGQGSNNEQFF. The CDR3 DNA is TGTGCCAGCTCACCACCGGGACAGGGGTCGAACAATGAGCAGTTCTTC. The chain joins TRBV18 to TRBJ2-1, with 10 bases aligning to TRBD1. V lost 0 bases to trimming and J lost 5 bases; unmatched junction nucleotides: 4. Germline loops: CDR1 KGHSH, CDR2 LQKENI. The CDR3 is 16 residues long.

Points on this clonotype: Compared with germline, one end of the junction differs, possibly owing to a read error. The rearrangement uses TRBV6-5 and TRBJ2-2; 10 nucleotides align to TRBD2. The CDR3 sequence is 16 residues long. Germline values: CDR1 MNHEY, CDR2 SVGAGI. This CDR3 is CASSYPSGGAGGELSF. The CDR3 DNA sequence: TGTGCCAGCAGTTATCCGAGCGGGGGGGCCGGCGGGGAGCTGTCTTTT.

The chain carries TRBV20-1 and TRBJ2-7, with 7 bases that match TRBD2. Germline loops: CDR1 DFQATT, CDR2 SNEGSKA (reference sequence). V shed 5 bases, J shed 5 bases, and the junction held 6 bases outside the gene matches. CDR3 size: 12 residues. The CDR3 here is CSALGGGDEQYF. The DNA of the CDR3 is TGCAGTGCTCTGGGGGGAGGGGACGAGCAGTACTTC.

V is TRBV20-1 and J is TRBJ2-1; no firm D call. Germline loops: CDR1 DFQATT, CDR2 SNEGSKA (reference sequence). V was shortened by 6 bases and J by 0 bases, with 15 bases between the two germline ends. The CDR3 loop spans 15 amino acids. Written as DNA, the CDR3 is TGCAGTGCCCTCCTGGAGCCGAGCTCCTACAATGAGCAGTTCTTC. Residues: CSALLEPSSYNEQFF.

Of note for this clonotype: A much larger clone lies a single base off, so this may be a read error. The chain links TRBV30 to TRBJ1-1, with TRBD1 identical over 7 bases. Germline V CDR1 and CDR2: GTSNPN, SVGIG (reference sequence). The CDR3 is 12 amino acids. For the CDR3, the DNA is TGTTCCTGGAACAGACAGGGAACGGAAGCTTTCTTT. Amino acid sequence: CSWNRQGTEAFF.

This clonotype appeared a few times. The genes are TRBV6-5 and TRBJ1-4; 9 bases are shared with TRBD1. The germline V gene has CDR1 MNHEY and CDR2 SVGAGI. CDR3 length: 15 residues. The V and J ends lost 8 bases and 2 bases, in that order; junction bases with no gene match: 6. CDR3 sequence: CASAGTGLTNEKLFF. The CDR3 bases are TGTGCCAGCGCCGGGACAGGGCTCACTAATGAAAAACTGTTTTTT.

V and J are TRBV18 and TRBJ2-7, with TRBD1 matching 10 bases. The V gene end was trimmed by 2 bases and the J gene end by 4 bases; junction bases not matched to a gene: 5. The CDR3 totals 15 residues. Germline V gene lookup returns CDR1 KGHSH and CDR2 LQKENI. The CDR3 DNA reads TGTGCCAGCTCACCAAACCGGGACAGGGGTTACGAGCAGTACTTC. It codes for CASSPNRDRGYEQYF.

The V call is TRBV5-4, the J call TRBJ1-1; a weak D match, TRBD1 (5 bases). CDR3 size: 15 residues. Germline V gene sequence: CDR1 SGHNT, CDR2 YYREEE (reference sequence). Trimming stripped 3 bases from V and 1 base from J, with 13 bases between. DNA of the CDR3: TGTGCCAGCAGCTATGGCGGGAGGGGGAACACTGAAGCTTTCTTT. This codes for CASSYGGRGNTEAFF.

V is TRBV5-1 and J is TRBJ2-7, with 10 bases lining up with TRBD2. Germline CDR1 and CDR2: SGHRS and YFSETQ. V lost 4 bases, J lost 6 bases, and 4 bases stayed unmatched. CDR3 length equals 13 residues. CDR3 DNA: TGCGCCAGCAGCCCAGCGGGGGGGGGCGAGCAGTACTTC. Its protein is CASSPAGGGEQYF.

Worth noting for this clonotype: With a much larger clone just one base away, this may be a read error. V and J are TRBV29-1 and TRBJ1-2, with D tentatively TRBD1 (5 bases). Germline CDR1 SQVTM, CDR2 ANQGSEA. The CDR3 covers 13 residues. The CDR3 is CNVSDRNLYGYTF. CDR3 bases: TGCAACGTATCTGACAGAAACCTCTATGGCTACACCTTC.

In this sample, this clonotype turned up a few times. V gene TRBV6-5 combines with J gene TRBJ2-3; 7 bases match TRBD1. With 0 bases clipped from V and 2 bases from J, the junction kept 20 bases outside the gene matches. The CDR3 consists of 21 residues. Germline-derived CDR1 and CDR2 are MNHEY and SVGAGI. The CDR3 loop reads CASSYSILGWDSYRDTDTQYF. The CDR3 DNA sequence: TGTGCCAGCAGTTACTCGATTCTTGGTTGGGACAGCTACAGGGACACAGATACGCAGTATTTT.

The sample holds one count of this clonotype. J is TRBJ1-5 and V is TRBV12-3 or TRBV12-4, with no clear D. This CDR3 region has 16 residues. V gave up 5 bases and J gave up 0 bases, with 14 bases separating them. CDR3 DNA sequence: TGTGCCAGCAGTCAAGGACCGAGAGATAGCAATCAGCCCCAGCATTTT. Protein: CASSQGPRDSNQPQHF.

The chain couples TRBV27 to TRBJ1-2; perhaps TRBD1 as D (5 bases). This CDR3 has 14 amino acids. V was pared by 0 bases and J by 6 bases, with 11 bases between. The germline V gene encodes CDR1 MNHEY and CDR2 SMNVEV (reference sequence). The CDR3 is CASSLSGRGNGYTF. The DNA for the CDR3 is TGTGCCAGCAGTTTATCGGGTAGGGGAAATGGCTACACCTTC.

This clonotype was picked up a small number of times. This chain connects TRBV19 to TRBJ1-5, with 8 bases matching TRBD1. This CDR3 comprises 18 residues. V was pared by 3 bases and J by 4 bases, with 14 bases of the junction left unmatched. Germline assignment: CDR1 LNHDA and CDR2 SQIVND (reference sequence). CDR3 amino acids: CASSMNGGGTGRNQPQHF. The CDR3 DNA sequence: TGTGCCAGTAGTATGAATGGGGGGGGGACAGGACGAAATCAGCCCCAGCATTTT.

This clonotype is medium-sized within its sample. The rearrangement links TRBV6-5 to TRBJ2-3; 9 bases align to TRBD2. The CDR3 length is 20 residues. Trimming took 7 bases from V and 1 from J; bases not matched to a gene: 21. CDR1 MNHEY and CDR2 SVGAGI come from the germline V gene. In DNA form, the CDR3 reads TGTGCCAGCATCCTCCGGGGAGTAGCGGGGGCCCCAAGTCGCACAGATACGCAGTATTTT. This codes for CASILRGVAGAPSRTDTQYF.

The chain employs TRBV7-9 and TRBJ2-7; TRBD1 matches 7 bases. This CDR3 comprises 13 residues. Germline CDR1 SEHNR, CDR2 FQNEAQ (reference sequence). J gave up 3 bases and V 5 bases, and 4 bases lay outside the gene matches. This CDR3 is CASSPGQVYEQYF. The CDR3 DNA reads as TGTGCCAGCAGCCCCGGACAGGTCTACGAGCAGTACTTC.